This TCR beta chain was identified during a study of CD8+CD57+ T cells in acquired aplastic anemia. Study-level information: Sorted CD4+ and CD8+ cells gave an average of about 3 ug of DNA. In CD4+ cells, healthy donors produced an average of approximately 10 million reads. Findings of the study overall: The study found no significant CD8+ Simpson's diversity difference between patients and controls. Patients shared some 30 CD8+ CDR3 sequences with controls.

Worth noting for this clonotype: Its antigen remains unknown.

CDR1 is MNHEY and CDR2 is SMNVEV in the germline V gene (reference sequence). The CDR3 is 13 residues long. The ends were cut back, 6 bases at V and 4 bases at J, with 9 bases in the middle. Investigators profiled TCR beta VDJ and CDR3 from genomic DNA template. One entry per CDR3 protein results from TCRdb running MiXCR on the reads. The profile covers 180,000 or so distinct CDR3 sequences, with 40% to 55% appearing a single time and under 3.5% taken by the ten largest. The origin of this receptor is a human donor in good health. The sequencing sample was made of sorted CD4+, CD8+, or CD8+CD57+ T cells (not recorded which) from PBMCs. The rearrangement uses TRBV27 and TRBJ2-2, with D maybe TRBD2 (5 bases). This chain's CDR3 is CASRRAGTGELFF. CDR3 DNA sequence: TGTGCCAGCAGGAGGGCGGGCACCGGGGAGCTGTTTTTT.